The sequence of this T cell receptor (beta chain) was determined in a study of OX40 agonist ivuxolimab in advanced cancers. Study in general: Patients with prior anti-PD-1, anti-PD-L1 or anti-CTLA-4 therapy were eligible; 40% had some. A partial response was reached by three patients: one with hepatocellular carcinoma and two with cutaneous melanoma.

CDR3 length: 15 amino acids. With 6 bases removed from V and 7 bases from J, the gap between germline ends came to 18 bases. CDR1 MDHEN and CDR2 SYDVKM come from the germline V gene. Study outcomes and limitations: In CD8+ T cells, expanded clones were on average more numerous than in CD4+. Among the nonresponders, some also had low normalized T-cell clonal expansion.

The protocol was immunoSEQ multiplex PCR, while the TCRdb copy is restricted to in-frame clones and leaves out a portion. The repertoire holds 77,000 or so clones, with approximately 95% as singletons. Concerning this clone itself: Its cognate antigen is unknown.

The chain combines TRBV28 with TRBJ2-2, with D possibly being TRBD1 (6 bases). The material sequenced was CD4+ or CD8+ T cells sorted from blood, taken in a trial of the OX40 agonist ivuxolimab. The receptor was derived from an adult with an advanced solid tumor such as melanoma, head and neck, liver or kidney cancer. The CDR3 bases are TGTGCCAGCAGACAGGGAGACACTCGGGGCGGGGAGCTGTTTTTT. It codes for CASRQGDTRGGELFF.